This TCR beta chain was documented in a study of blood T cell repertoires in COVID-19. Looking at the study overall: Acute-phase and convalescent COVID-19 samples originated in the United States, Italy and Spain. From T cells, B-cell-depleted T cells, or PBMCs came the material, which was cDNA or gDNA.

In the study's own analysis: By means of reference gene primer amplification, nucleated cell counts were estimated. The data were produced by immunoSEQ multiplex PCR, yet TCRdb's version contains in-frame clones alone and is incomplete. V, J and clone size derive from that table, while D and trimming were established from the DNA sequence. The repertoire includes 150,000 to 200,000 clones, 80% to 90% of them detected once, and roughly 8.7% sits in the top ten. Trimming cost V 5 bases and J 5 bases, with 9 bases left between them. CDR1 is SGHNT, CDR2 YENEEA, per germline. The CDR3 extends over 13 amino acids.

The chain is built from TRBV11-3 and TRBJ2-2, with TRBD2 as a possible D gene (6 bases). The clonotype was recovered from a man aged 50 or older with active or convalescent COVID-19. The sequenced sample was peripheral blood. The CDR3 spells CASSRLVTGELFF. CDR3 nucleotide sequence: TGTGCCAGCAGCCGACTAGTTACCGGGGAGCTGTTTTTT. Complete variable domain (other parts from reference TRBV11-3 and TRBJ2-2): EAGVVQSPRYKIIEKKQPVAFWCNPISGHNTLYWYLQNLGQGPELLIRYENEEAVDDSQLPKDRFSAERLKGVDSTLKIQPAELGDSAVYLCASSRLVTGELFFGEGSRLTVL.